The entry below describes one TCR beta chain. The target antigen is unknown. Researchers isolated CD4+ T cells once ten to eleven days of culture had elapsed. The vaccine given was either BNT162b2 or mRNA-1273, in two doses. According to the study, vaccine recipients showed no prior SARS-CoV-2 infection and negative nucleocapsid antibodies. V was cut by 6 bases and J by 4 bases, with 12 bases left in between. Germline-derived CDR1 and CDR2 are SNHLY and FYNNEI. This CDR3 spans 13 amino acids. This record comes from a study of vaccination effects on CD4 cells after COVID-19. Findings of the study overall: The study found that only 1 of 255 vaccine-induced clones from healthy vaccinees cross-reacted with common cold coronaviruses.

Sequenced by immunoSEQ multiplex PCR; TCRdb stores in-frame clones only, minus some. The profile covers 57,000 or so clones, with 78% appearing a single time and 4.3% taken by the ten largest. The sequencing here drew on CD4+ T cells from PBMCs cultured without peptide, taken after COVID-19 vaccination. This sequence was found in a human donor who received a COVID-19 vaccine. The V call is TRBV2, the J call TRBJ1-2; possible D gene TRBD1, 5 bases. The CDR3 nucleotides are TGTGCCAGCAGCGCCAGGGATACCTATGGCTACACCTTC. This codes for CASSARDTYGYTF.